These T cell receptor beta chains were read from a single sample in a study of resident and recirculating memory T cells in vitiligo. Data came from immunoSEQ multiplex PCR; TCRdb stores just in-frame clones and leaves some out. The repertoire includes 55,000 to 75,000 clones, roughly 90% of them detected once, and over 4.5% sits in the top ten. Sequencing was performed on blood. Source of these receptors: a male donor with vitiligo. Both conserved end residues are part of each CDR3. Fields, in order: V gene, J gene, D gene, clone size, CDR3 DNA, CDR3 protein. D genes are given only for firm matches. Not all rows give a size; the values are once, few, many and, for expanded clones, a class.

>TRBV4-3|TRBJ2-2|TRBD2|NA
TGCGCCAGCAGGGTTAGCGGGGTCACCGGGGAGCTGTTTTTT
CASRVSGVTGELFF
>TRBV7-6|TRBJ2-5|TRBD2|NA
TGTGCCAGCAGACCCAGCGGGGGGACGTCAGAGACCCAGTACTTC
CASRPSGGTSETQYF
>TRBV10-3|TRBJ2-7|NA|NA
TGTGCCATCAGTGAGGCTTATTCGGCAGCCAGGGGGGCGATAGGGAGACAGTACTTC
CAISEAYSAARGAIGRQYF
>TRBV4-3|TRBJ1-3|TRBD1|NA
TGCGCCAGCAGCCAACGCGCCCCCGGGACAGGGGGCACTGGAAACACCATATATTTT
CASSQRAPGTGGTGNTIYF
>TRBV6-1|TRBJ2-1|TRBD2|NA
TGTGCCAGCCGGATCGGACTAGCGGGGGGGGAACAGTTCTTC
CASRIGLAGGEQFF
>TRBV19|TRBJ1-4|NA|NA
TGTGCCAGTAGTATGGAGGGGCCGGCGACTAATGAAAAACTGTTTTTT
CASSMEGPATNEKLFF
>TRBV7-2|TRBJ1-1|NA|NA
TGTGCCAGCAGCTTAGCAGGAGCGACCCGGAACACTGAAGCTTTCTTT
CASSLAGATRNTEAFF
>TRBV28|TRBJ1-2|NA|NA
TGTGCCAGCAGTTTGGGGCTTTCAAGCAATGGCTACACCTTC
CASSLGLSSNGYTF
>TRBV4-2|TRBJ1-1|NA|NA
TGTGCCAGCAGCCAAGGGGTGGCCAGGGCCACTGAAGCTTTCTTT
CASSQGVARATEAFF
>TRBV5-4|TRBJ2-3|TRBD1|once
TGTGCCAGCAGCTTGGCGGGACAGCCCACCCGGGAAGATACGCAGTATTTT
CASSLAGQPTREDTQYF
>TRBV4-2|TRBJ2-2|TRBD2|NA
TGTGCCAGCAGCCCCTCCTCAGCGGGGGCCGCGAACACCGGGGAGCTGTTTTTT
CASSPSSAGAANTGELFF
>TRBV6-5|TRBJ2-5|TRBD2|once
TGTGCCAGCAGTCCCTCGGCGGGGGGGGGAGAGACCCAGTACTTC
CASSPSAGGGETQYF
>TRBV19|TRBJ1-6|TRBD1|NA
TGTGCCAGTAGTGCCCCTGGGACAGGGGATAATTCACCCCTCCACTTT
CASSAPGTGDNSPLHF
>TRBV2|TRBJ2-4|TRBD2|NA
TGTGCCAGCAGCTTGGGGGGGGAAAACATTCAGTACTTC
CASSLGGENIQYF
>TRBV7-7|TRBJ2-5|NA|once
TGTGCCAGCAGCTTTGGAGAGGGCAGCCAAGAGACCCAGTACTTC
CASSFGEGSQETQYF
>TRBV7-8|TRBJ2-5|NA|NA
TGTGCCAGCAGCTTAGGACAGGTGGCCCAAGAGACCCAGTACTTC
CASSLGQVAQETQYF
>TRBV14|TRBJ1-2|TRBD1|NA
TGTGCCAGCAGCCAAGTGAGCACCGGGACAGGGGGCTACACCTTC
CASSQVSTGTGGYTF
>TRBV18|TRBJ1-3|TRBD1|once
TGTGCCAGCTCACTTTTACAGGGGGCCTCTGGAAACACCATATATTTT
CASSLLQGASGNTIYF
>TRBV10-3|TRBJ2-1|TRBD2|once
TGTGCCATCAGTGGTAGCGGGGGGGCGGGGCAGTTCTTC
CAISGSGGAGQFF
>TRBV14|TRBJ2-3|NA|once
TGTGCCAGCAGCCATATTTTAGCAAGTAGCACAGATACGCAGTATTTT
CASSHILASSTDTQYF
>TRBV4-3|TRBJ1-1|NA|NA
TGCGCCAGCACCACCAGCAGGGCGGTGATCACTGAAGCTTTCTTT
CASTTSRAVITEAFF
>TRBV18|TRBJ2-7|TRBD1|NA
TGTGCCAGCTCACGGGAGAGGACAGGGGGATACGAGCAGTACTTC
CASSRERTGGYEQYF
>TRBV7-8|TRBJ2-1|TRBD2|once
TGTGCCAGCAGCGTTGGACTAGCGGGGCGCAATGAGCAGTTCTTC
CASSVGLAGRNEQFF
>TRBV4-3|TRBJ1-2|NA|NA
TGCGCCAGCAGCCAAGTCGCTCGGGACTATGGCTACACCTTC
CASSQVARDYGYTF
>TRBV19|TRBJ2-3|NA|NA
TGTGCCAGTAGTAGTCCAGGGCCAGATACGCAGTATTTT
CASSSPGPDTQYF
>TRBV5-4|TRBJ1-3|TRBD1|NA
TGTGCCAGCAGCTCGACAGGGGCTGGAAACACCATATATTTT
CASSSTGAGNTIYF
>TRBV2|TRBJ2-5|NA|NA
TGTGCCAGCAGTGAAGGAGGGAGGACCCAGTACTTC
CASSEGGRTQYF
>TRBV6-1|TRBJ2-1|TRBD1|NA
TGTGCCAGCAGACTGCAGCCGACAGGGTATGAGCAGTTCTTC
CASRLQPTGYEQFF
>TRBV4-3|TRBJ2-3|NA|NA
TGCGCCAGCAGCCAAGTACCACATACTACCGGCGCAGATACGCAGTATTTT
CASSQVPHTTGADTQYF
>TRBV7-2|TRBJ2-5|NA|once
TGTGCCAGCAGCTTAAACCGGGGGGAGACCCAGTACTTC
CASSLNRGETQYF
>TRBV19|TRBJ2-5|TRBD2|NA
TGTGCCAGTTCATCCCTTGAGACTAGCTTAAAGACCCAGTACTTC
CASSSLETSLKTQYF
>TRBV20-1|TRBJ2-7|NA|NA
TGCAGTGCTAGTACGGCCTACGAGCAGTACTTC
CSASTAYEQYF
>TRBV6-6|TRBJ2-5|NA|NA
TGTGCCAGCAGTTACACCGAGGGGGTCCGGGAGACCCAGTACTTC
CASSYTEGVRETQYF
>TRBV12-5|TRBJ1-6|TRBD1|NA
TGTGCTAGTGGTCCGGGACAGGGGGATTCACCCCTCCACTTT
CASGPGQGDSPLHF
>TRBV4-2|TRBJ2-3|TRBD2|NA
TGTGCCAGCAGCCAAGATTTACGGGGGGGGACCACAGATACGCAGTATTTT
CASSQDLRGGTTDTQYF